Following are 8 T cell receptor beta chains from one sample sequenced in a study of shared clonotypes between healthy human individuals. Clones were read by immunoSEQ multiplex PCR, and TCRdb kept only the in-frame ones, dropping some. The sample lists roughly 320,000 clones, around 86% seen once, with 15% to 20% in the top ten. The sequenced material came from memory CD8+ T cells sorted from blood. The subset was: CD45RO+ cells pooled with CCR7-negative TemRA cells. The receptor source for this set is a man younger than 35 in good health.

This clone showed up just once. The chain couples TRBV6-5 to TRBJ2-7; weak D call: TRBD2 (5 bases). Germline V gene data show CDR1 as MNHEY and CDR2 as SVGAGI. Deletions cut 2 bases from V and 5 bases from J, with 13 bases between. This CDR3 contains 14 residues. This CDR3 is CASSYSGSEDEQYF. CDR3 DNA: TGTGCCAGCAGTTACAGCGGCTCGGAGGACGAGCAGTACTTC.

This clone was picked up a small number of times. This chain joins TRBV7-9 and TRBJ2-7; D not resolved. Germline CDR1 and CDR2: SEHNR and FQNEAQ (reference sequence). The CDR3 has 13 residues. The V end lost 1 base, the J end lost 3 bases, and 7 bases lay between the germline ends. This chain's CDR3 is CASSLEAGYEQYF. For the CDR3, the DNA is TGTGCCAGCAGCTTAGAGGCCGGCTACGAGCAGTACTTC.

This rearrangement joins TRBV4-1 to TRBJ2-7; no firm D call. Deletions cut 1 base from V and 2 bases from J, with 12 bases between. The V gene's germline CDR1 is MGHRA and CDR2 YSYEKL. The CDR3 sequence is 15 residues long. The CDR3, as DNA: TGCGCCAGCAGCCAAGTTGAGTCCAGGACCTACGAGCAGTACTTC. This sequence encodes CASSQVESRTYEQYF.

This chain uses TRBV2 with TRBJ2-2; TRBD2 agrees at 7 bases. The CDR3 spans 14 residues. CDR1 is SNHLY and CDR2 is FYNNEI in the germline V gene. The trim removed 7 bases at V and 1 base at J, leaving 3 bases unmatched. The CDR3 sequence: CASTERGNTGELFF. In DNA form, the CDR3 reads TGTGCCAGCACCGAGCGGGGGAACACCGGGGAGCTGTTTTTT.

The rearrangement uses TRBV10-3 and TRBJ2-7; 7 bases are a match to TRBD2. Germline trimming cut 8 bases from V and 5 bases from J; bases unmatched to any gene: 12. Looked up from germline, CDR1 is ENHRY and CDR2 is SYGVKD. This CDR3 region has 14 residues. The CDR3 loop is CAIGGSGKAHEQYF. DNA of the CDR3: TGTGCCATCGGAGGGAGCGGGAAGGCCCACGAGCAGTACTTC.

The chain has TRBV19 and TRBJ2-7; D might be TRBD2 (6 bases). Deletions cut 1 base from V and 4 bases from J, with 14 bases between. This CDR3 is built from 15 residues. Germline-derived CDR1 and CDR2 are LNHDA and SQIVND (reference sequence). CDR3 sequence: CASSIGAGSIYEQYF. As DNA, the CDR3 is TGTGCCAGTAGTATAGGGGCGGGATCTATATACGAGCAGTACTTC.

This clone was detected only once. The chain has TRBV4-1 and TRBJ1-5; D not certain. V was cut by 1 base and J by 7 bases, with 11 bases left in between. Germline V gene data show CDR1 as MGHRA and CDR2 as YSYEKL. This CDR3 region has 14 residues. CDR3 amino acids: CASSQVGFRQPQHF. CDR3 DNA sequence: TGCGCCAGCAGCCAAGTTGGTTTTAGGCAGCCCCAGCATTTT.

Written as DNA, the CDR3 is TGTGCCAGCAGCGCGATACAGGGGAGTTACTCTGGAAACACCATATATTTT. Its protein is CASSAIQGSYSGNTIYF. The chain joins TRBV9 to TRBJ1-3, with 7 bases lining up with TRBD1. The CDR3 is 17 residues long. J gave up 0 bases and V 3 bases, and 9 bases lay outside the gene matches. Germline CDR1 reads SGDLS; CDR2 reads YYNGEE.